These 21 T cell receptor beta chains share one sample of origin, sequenced in a study of blood T cell repertoires in COVID-19. The table came from immunoSEQ multiplex PCR; TCRdb's copy has only in-frame clones and leaves some out. The repertoire consists of 180,000 or so clones, with approximately 89% occurring once and the leading ten covering 4%. The sequencing input was peripheral blood. These receptors all stem from a woman aged 30 to 39 with acute or convalescent COVID-19.

The V and J genes are TRBV5-6 and TRBJ2-7, with 7 positions matching TRBD1. Trimming at V came to 4 bases and at J to 4 bases, leaving 5 bases not matched to a gene. The CDR3 length is 13 residues. Germline assignment: CDR1 SGHDT and CDR2 YYEEEE. The CDR3 spells CASSPGTEYEQYF. The CDR3 DNA reads as TGTGCCAGCAGCCCTGGGACAGAGTACGAGCAGTACTTC.

J is TRBJ2-7 and V is TRBV10-3; unclear D gene. V was shortened by 1 base and J by 9 bases, with 7 bases between the two germline ends. Looked up from germline, CDR1 is ENHRY and CDR2 is SYGVKD. This CDR3 has 11 residues. The CDR3 DNA sequence: TGTGCCATCAGTGAGTTGTATCGGCAGTACTTC. Translating it yields CAISELYRQYF.

The chain employs TRBV28 and TRBJ1-6, with D unresolved. V was shortened by 10 bases and J by 1 base, with 8 bases between the two germline ends. CDR1 is MDHEN, CDR2 SYDVKM, per germline. This CDR3 has 13 residues. The CDR3 spells CATRRSYNSPLHF. In DNA, the CDR3 is TGTGCCACCAGACGGTCCTATAATTCACCCCTCCACTTT.

The CDR3 bases are TGTGCCAGCAGTCCGCTGTTCGAGACAGGGAACACTGAAGCTTTCTTT. It translates to CASSPLFETGNTEAFF. The chain recombines TRBV28 with TRBJ1-1; TRBD1 might be the D (6 bases). CDR3 length: 16 residues. Trimming removed 5 bases at V and 1 base at J, with 17 bases between. CDR1 MDHEN and CDR2 SYDVKM come from the germline V gene.

The chain has TRBV10-3 and TRBJ1-2; the match to TRBD1 covers 8 bases. There are 13 residues in the CDR3. The V gene's germline CDR1 is ENHRY and CDR2 SYGVKD. The V gene end was trimmed by 5 bases and the J gene end by 2 bases; junction bases not matched to a gene: 1. Here the CDR3 reads CAISRTGNYGYTF. CDR3 in DNA: TGTGCCATCAGTCGGACAGGGAACTATGGCTACACCTTC.

The chain has TRBV19 and TRBJ1-1; D uncertain. Trimming pared 1 base from V and 8 bases from J, leaving 11 bases between. In germline, CDR1 is LNHDA, CDR2 SQIVND (reference sequence). This CDR3 is built from 13 residues. The CDR3 is CASSIVRGVEAFF. The CDR3 DNA follows: TGTGCCAGTAGTATAGTACGTGGAGTGGAAGCTTTCTTT.

Ten or more counts support this clone. The chain uses TRBV2 and TRBJ2-1; a weak D match, TRBD1 (5 bases). CDR3 length: 13 amino acids. The V end lost 4 bases, the J end lost 6 bases, and 10 bases lay between the germline ends. CDR1 SNHLY and CDR2 FYNNEI come from the germline V gene. In DNA, the CDR3 is TGTGCCAGCAGTGTTAGGGGCCCCAATGAGCAGTTCTTC. Translating it yields CASSVRGPNEQFF.

V is TRBV2 and J is TRBJ1-5; tentative D call: TRBD1 (6 bases). Trimming cost V 2 bases and J 0 bases, with 14 bases left between them. The CDR3 runs 17 residues. Looked up from germline, CDR1 is SNHLY and CDR2 is FYNNEI. The CDR3 is CASSELGTLYSNQPQHF. DNA of the CDR3: TGTGCCAGCAGTGAACTCGGGACACTTTATAGCAATCAGCCCCAGCATTTT.

The V and J genes are TRBV6-5 and TRBJ2-1, with TRBD1 identical over 7 bases. The CDR3 covers 13 residues. Per the germline V gene, CDR1 is MNHEY and CDR2 is SVGAGI. Losses at the gene ends were 11 bases for V and 6 bases for J; bases not matched to a gene: 10. CDR3 sequence reads: CAARTGNSNEQFF. The CDR3 DNA follows: TGTGCCGCGCGGACAGGAAATTCCAATGAGCAGTTCTTC.

The genes are TRBV28 and TRBJ2-2; no clear D gene. The germline V gene encodes CDR1 MDHEN and CDR2 SYDVKM. Trimming left V 2 bases short and J 8 bases short, with 15 bases between. This CDR3 comprises 15 residues. The CDR3 bases are TGTGCCAGCAGTTTACCACCTGGAGTGGGTGGGGAGCTGTTTTTT. Protein product: CASSLPPGVGGELFF.

This clone appeared a few times. This chain joins TRBV10-3 and TRBJ1-2; D gene ambiguous. The CDR3 has 14 residues. Germline CDR1 and CDR2: ENHRY and SYGVKD. The germline V and J ends were trimmed by 6 bases and 7 bases, with 18 bases remaining between them. The CDR3 bases are TGTGCCATCAGCGAGGAGGGCTATAACGTTGGCTACACCTTC. Translating gives CAISEEGYNVGYTF.

The chain combines TRBV27 with TRBJ2-3, with 14 bases that match TRBD2. Germline-derived CDR1 and CDR2 are MNHEY and SMNVEV (reference sequence). The CDR3 runs to 17 residues. After removal of 6 bases from V and 2 bases from J, the junction contained 7 bases not matched to a gene. DNA of the CDR3: TGTGCCAGCAGGCTAATGGGACTAGCGGGAGACACAGATACGCAGTATTTT. Its translation: CASRLMGLAGDTDTQYF.

V usage is TRBV6-5 and J usage is TRBJ2-1; 7 positions match TRBD1. The J segment lost 9 bases and the V segment lost 6 bases, leaving 8 bases of the junction unmatched. The CDR3 contains 13 residues. The germline V gene encodes CDR1 MNHEY and CDR2 SVGAGI. CDR3: CASSLGGTGEQFF. Written as DNA, the CDR3 is TGTGCCAGCAGCTTAGGGGGCACGGGTGAGCAGTTCTTC.

This rearrangement joins TRBV27 to TRBJ2-2; no firm D call. From germline, CDR1 is MNHEY and CDR2 SMNVEV (reference sequence). V lost 6 bases, J lost 10 bases, and 9 bases lay in between. CDR3 length: 11 amino acids. The CDR3 sequence: CASRSPQELFF. Here the CDR3 DNA reads TGTGCCAGCAGGAGTCCCCAGGAGCTGTTTTTT.

J is TRBJ1-2 and V is TRBV3-1 (or the pseudogene TRBV3-2); possibly TRBD1 for D (5 bases). CDR3 size: 15 residues. V was cut by 1 base and J by 4 bases, with 13 bases left in between. Germline CDR1 and CDR2: LGHDT and YNNKEL (reference sequence). The CDR3 reads CASSQGDQGFYGYTF. As DNA, the CDR3 is TGTGCCAGCAGCCAAGGTGACCAGGGATTCTATGGCTACACCTTC.

The rearrangement joins TRBV30 to TRBJ2-7; 10 bases line up with TRBD1. Germline V gene data show CDR1 as GTSNPN and CDR2 as SVGIG (reference sequence). The trim removed 3 bases at V and 11 bases at J, leaving 4 bases unmatched. The CDR3 is made up of 11 amino acids. Here the CDR3 reads CAWRGGTGEYF. The CDR3 nucleotides read TGTGCCTGGAGAGGGGGGACAGGGGAGTACTTC.

This chain uses TRBV3-1 (or the pseudogene TRBV3-2) with TRBJ1-3; D is unresolved. Trimming cost V 5 bases and J 0 bases, with 14 bases left between them. The CDR3 has 16 residues. Germline CDR1 is LGHDT and CDR2 is YNNKEL (reference sequence). For the CDR3, the DNA is TGTGCCAGCAGCGCGGTTGACGGCAGCTCTGGAAACACCATATATTTT. Residues: CASSAVDGSSGNTIYF.

The chain employs TRBV3-1 (or the pseudogene TRBV3-2) and TRBJ2-2, with a tentative D call TRBD1 (5 bases). Germline V CDR1 and CDR2: LGHDT, YNNKEL (reference sequence). The CDR3 length is 13 residues. Trimming took off 2 bases at V and 7 bases at J, with 8 bases between the two ends. This CDR3 reads CASSQSRVGELFF. The CDR3 region has the DNA TGTGCCAGCAGCCAAAGCAGGGTCGGGGAGCTGTTTTTT.

The rearrangement links TRBV19 to TRBJ1-5; D is uncertain. CDR1 and CDR2 from the germline V gene are LNHDA and SQIVND (reference sequence). This CDR3 has 18 residues. V shed 0 bases and J shed 5 bases, with 20 bases lying between them. Written as DNA, the CDR3 is TGTGCCAGTAGTATAGATCTAAGTCGGGGTAGTGGAGATCAGCCCCAGCATTTT. Translated: CASSIDLSRGSGDQPQHF.

The chain couples TRBV2 to TRBJ2-1; TRBD2 matches at 10 bases. The CDR3 runs to 16 residues. Trimming cost V 2 bases and J 9 bases; bases outside gene matches: 10. Germline loops: CDR1 SNHLY, CDR2 FYNNEI. CDR3 nucleotides: TGTGCCAGCAGTGAACGGGCTAGCGGGAGAGTTGGTGAGCAGTTCTTC. Its translation: CASSERASGRVGEQFF. Variable domain in full (rest from reference TRBV2 and TRBJ2-1): EPEVTQTPSHQVTQMGQEVILRCVPISNHLYFYWYRQILGQKVEFLVSFYNNEISEKSEIFDDQFSVERPDGSNFTLKIRSTKLEDSAMYFCASSERASGRVGEQFFGPGTRLTVL.

This chain connects TRBV27 to TRBJ2-1, with D possibly matching TRBD1 (6 bases). The CDR3 is made up of 16 amino acids. Looked up from germline, CDR1 is MNHEY and CDR2 is SMNVEV (reference sequence). V was shortened by 1 base and J by 0 bases, with 10 bases between the two germline ends. The chain's CDR3 is CASSLWGQSSYNEQFF. The CDR3 DNA reads as TGTGCCAGCAGTTTATGGGGGCAGAGCTCCTACAATGAGCAGTTCTTC.